The present T cell receptor beta chain was sequenced within a study of T cells in Graves' hyperthyroidism and ophthalmopathy. Broader study findings: For ophthalmopathy, model prediction preceded onset by a median about six months.

RNA transcripts provided the source from which TCR beta CDR3 regions were amplified. During a first-round RT-PCR of the TCR CDR3, the HTBI primer set was used. TCRdb reprocessed the multiplex PCR reads via MiXCR and lists one record per CDR3 protein. The sample lists a few hundred thousand distinct CDR3 sequences; approximately 15% were seen once. In regard to this clonotype: No antigen is known for it. This may arise from a read error, as a much more abundant clone is one base away.

Germline CDR1 reads DFQATT; CDR2 reads SNEGSKA (reference sequence). The CDR3 extends over 11 amino acids. Sequencing was done on a sample of blood. The chain joins TRBV20-1 to TRBJ2-5; D possibly corresponds to TRBD2 (5 bases). This TCR derives from a woman aged 30 to 39 with Graves' ophthalmopathy. CDR3 sequence reads: CSARLGETRYF. CDR3 sequence (DNA): TGCAGTGCTAGACTTGGGGAGACCCGGTACTTC.